These T cell receptor beta chains were read from a single sample in a study of CD8+CD57+ T cells in acquired aplastic anemia. TCRdb fed the reads into MiXCR, producing one record per CDR3 protein. The sample holds under 200,000 distinct CDR3 sequences, roughly 50% seen once. The sequenced material came from sorted CD4+, CD8+, or CD8+CD57+ T cells (not recorded which) from PBMCs. These receptors came from a human donor with aplastic anemia. The CDR3 runs from the conserved cysteine through the conserved F or W. A D gene is named only where the DNA matches it firmly. Rows give clone size only sometimes, using once, few, many, or a class for an expanded clone.

length	J	V	D	size	CDR3
15	TRBJ2-3	TRBV2	TRBD2	few	CASSGGTSGTDTQYF
15	TRBJ2-7	TRBV9	TRBD1	NA	CASSARTGPSYEQYF
16	TRBJ2-7	TRBV9	TRBD2	NA	CASSVGGLAYSYEQYF
13	TRBJ2-7	TRBV10-3	NA	many	CATERGTSYEQYF
13	TRBJ2-5	TRBV7-3	NA	many	CASSRGQQGTQYF
16	TRBJ2-7	TRBV10-2	TRBD1	NA	CASSETPGTGGDEQYF
13	TRBJ1-6	TRBV10-3	NA	few	CAISDRTDSPLHF
13	TRBJ1-5	TRBV20-1	TRBD1	many	CSAETGRNQPQHF
14	TRBJ2-3	TRBV20-1	NA	few	CSARGGSYTDTQYF
13	TRBJ2-5	TRBV19	NA	NA	CASSPGPRETQYF
16	TRBJ1-3	TRBV4-3	NA	NA	CASSQDKFFSGNTIYF
14	TRBJ1-2	TRBV24-1	TRBD1	many	CATSDLDRVYGYTF
16	TRBJ2-7	TRBV7-6	NA	NA	CASSLAAGLADGEQYF
12	TRBJ2-3	TRBV10-3	NA	NA	CAISQGTDTQYF
17	TRBJ1-6	TRBV6-4	NA	NA	CASSDRRMSSYNSPLHF
14	TRBJ1-6	TRBV20-1	NA	once	CSASPPRVISPLHF
10	TRBJ1-3	TRBV12-3/TRBV12-4	NA	NA	CASSQRTIYF
15	TRBJ2-7	TRBV29-1	TRBD1	NA	CSVEETGTGGYEQYF
15	TRBJ2-1	TRBV11-2	TRBD1	many	CASSRGQGYYNEQFF